This entry concerns a single T cell receptor beta chain. The data originate from a study of T cells expressing NK-cell markers. Germline loops: CDR1 MNHEY, CDR2 SVGAGI. This CDR3 comprises 18 residues. TCRdb re-called the 5' RACE reads and catalogs CDR3 proteins one per entry, DNA excluded. Found here are about 460,000 distinct CDR3 sequences; the top ten clones hold approximately 1.4%. Specimen: blood T cells: a sorted CD56 or NKG2C T cell subset, CD4+ or CD8+ T cells, or bulk PBMC T cells (not recorded which). The sequence came from a woman aged 50 to 60 in good health. The chain employs TRBV6-5 and TRBJ2-3; TCRdb's D call, TRBD1, is unchecked because there is no DNA. CDR3 amino acids: CASSYSTAGAGSTDTQYF.